The 13 T cell receptor beta chains given below trace back to one sample, sequenced in a study of T cells in localized non-small cell lung cancer. Measured with immunoSEQ multiplex PCR; TCRdb has only the in-frame clones, and not every one. Among approximately 64,000 clones listed, about nine tenths were seen once. The source was peripheral blood, collected before any cancer treatment. These receptors were obtained from a woman aged 35-70 years with stage I lung adenocarcinoma.

The chain recombines TRBV6-6 with TRBJ2-7, with 9 bases lining up with TRBD1. This CDR3 spans 15 amino acids. The V gene end was trimmed by 4 bases and the J gene end by 2 bases; junction bases not matched to a gene: 6. Germline assignment: CDR1 MNHNY and CDR2 SVGAGI (reference sequence). CDR3 nucleotide sequence: TGTGCCAGCAGTTCCCCGGGACAGGGCCCCTACGAGCAGTACTTC. This codes for CASSSPGQGPYEQYF.

The chain employs TRBV27 and TRBJ2-7; weak D call: TRBD2 (6 bases). Germline CDR1 MNHEY, CDR2 SMNVEV (reference sequence). The CDR3 consists of 14 residues. The ends were cut back, 3 bases at V and 3 bases at J, with 12 bases in the middle. The DNA for the CDR3 is TGTGCCAGCAGTTTGGGCGGGGTCCTCTACGAGCAGTACTTC. Its protein product is CASSLGGVLYEQYF.

The chain combines TRBV7-9 with TRBJ1-1, with D unresolved. Germline CDR1 SEHNR, CDR2 FQNEAQ (reference sequence). The CDR3 covers 14 residues. Trimming removed 1 base from V and 2 bases from J, with 8 bases in between. The CDR3 bases are TGTGCCAGCAGCTTAGATAGGGTTAACACTGAAGCTTTCTTT. Translation: CASSLDRVNTEAFF.

The sample holds a few counts of this clone. The chain uses TRBV23-1 and TRBJ1-5; no clear D gene. TRBV23-1 is known as an ORF, though its function is uncertain. The ends were cut back, 11 bases at V and 0 bases at J, with 17 bases in the middle. CDR3 size: 15 residues. Here the CDR3 DNA reads TGCGCCGGGTATAACCCGTCGTATAGCAATCAGCCCCAGCATTTT. Translation gives CAGYNPSYSNQPQHF.

This chain links TRBV5-1 with TRBJ2-6; D call uncertain. CDR1 is SGHRS, CDR2 YFSETQ, per germline. CDR3 size: 15 residues. V lost 1 base and J 0 bases, leaving 5 bases between the germline ends. This CDR3 is CASSLSSSGANVLTF. The CDR3 nucleotides are TGCGCCAGCAGCTTGTCGTCCTCTGGGGCCAACGTCCTGACTTTC.

This chain links TRBV13 with TRBJ2-1; D is unresolved. CDR1 is PRHDT and CDR2 is FYEKMQ in the germline V gene (reference sequence). V gave up 0 bases and J gave up 7 bases, with 19 bases separating them. This CDR3 region has 17 residues. The chain's CDR3 is CASSLGPSGGSWNEQFF. The CDR3 coding sequence is TGTGCCAGCAGCTTAGGCCCCTCGGGTGGGTCATGGAATGAGCAGTTCTTC.

The chain carries TRBV19 and TRBJ1-1; the D is unclear. CDR3 length: 12 residues. Looked up from germline, CDR1 is LNHDA and CDR2 is SQIVND (reference sequence). The germline V and J ends were trimmed by 5 bases and 8 bases, with 12 bases remaining between them. The CDR3 loop reads CASSSFPNEAFF. Written as DNA, the CDR3 is TGTGCCAGTAGTTCCTTTCCGAACGAAGCTTTCTTT.

This clone was counted between two and nine times. The V gene is TRBV18, the J gene TRBJ1-2, with TRBD1 matching 7 bases. This CDR3 spans 15 amino acids. Germline trimming cut 5 bases from V and 4 bases from J; bases unmatched to any gene: 10. Germline loops: CDR1 KGHSH, CDR2 LQKENI. Here the CDR3 reads CASSTGEGALYGYTF. The CDR3 bases are TGTGCCAGCTCAACAGGGGAGGGAGCGCTCTATGGCTACACCTTC. The whole variable domain, filled in from reference TRBV18 and TRBJ1-2, reads NAGVMQNPRHLVRRRGQEARLRCSPMKGHSHVYWYRQLPEEGLKFMVYLQKENIIDESGMPKERFSAEFPKEGPSILRIQQVVRGDSAAYFCASSTGEGALYGYTFGSGTRLTVV.

This clone was picked up one time. This chain links TRBV5-5 with TRBJ1-5, with 8 bases fitting TRBD1. The trim removed 4 bases at V and 6 bases at J, leaving 9 bases unmatched. The CDR3 loop spans 15 amino acids. Germline assignment: CDR1 SGHKS and CDR2 YYEKEE (reference sequence). The CDR3, as DNA: TGTGCCAGCAGCCCGGGACAGGTCGATGGTCAGCCCCAGCATTTT. Encoded protein: CASSPGQVDGQPQHF.

This clone was recorded a few times. The chain links TRBV28 to TRBJ2-3; no reliable D call. The CDR3 has 12 residues. Germline values: CDR1 MDHEN, CDR2 SYDVKM. Trimming took 0 bases from V and 4 from J, leaving 2 bases between them. The DNA of the CDR3 is TGTGCCAGCAGTTTATGGGCAGATACGCAGTATTTT. Its translation is CASSLWADTQYF.

This chain links TRBV19 with TRBJ2-5; D remains ambiguous. The CDR3 length is 11 residues. Germline CDR1 is LNHDA and CDR2 is SQIVND (reference sequence). V was clipped by 8 bases and J by 4 bases, with 8 bases between them. CDR3 sequence (DNA): TGTGCCAGTGGGGTGGGAGAGACCCAGTACTTC. Encoded protein: CASGVGETQYF.

The V and J genes are TRBV6-6 and TRBJ2-2, with 8 bases matching TRBD1. The CDR3 runs 14 residues. With V trimmed by 7 bases and J by 8 bases, 9 bases remained unmatched. Germline-derived CDR1 and CDR2 are MNHNY and SVGAGI (reference sequence). The CDR3 spells CASTYRRQGGELFF. The CDR3, as DNA: TGTGCCAGCACCTACCGTCGACAGGGGGGGGAGCTGTTTTTT.

The CDR3 nucleotides are TGTGCCAGCAGCCCACTAGCGGGGGGGAGGAATGAGCAGTTCTTC. Encoded protein: CASSPLAGGRNEQFF. This rearrangement joins TRBV7-2 to TRBJ2-1, with 13 positions matching TRBD2. V lost 5 bases and J lost 7; bases outside the gene matches: 5. The CDR3 has 15 amino acids. The germline gives CDR1 SGHTA, CDR2 FQGNSA.